Sequencing of this T cell receptor beta chain was carried out in a study of T cells in Graves' hyperthyroidism and ophthalmopathy. The length of the CDR3 is 13 residues. Looked up from germline, CDR1 is MNHEY and CDR2 is SMNVEV (reference sequence). V shed 2 bases and J shed 7 bases, with 9 bases lying between them. Researchers amplified the TCR beta CDR3 regions from RNA transcripts. Researchers ran a first-round RT-PCR on the TCR CDR3 using the HTBI primer set. Each CDR3 protein is one row after TCRdb ran MiXCR on the multiplex PCR reads. Here the sample spans under 350,000 distinct CDR3 sequences, over 15% being singletons.

Sequencing input: blood. V is TRBV27 and J is TRBJ1-5; no reliable D call. The sequence derives from a woman between 45 and 60 years old with Graves' hyperthyroidism. In nucleotides, the CDR3 is TGTGCCAGCAGTTTAAAAGAGCGGCAGCCCCAGCATTTT. Its protein product is CASSLKERQPQHF.